A selection of T cell receptor beta chains follows, all from one sample in a study of T cells after yellow fever vaccination. One entry per CDR3 protein results from TCRdb running MiXCR on the 5' RACE reads. The table has around 530,000 distinct CDR3 sequences, roughly a sixth seen once. Material: PBMCs, obtained less than 6 days after the first yellow fever vaccination. All receptors derive from a man younger than 35 who received the YFV17D yellow fever vaccine. CDR3s include the opening cysteine and the closing phenylalanine or tryptophan. A D gene is named only where the DNA matches it firmly. Clone size, where shown, is once, few, many, or a class for clones that have expanded.

V	size	J	D	DNA	CDR3
TRBV4-1	few	TRBJ2-5	NA	TGCGCCAGCAGCCAGGTGGGCCTACAAGGCGGCAAAGAGACCCAGTACTTC	CASSQVGLQGGKETQYF
TRBV4-1	NA	TRBJ1-2	NA	TGCGCCAGCAGCCAAGACAGCCAAGAGTACTATGGCTACACCTTC	CASSQDSQEYYGYTF
TRBV4-3	many	TRBJ2-4	NA	TGCGCCAGCAGCCGGGACGGCCTAGCCAAAAACATTCAGTACTTC	CASSRDGLAKNIQYF
TRBV6-5	many	TRBJ2-5	TRBD1	TGTGCCAGCAGTTACCGGACAGGGGAGAGGCCAGAGACCCAGTACTTC	CASSYRTGERPETQYF
TRBV20-1	NA	TRBJ2-3	NA	TGCAGTGCTAGTATGGTGAGGCCAGATACGCAGTATTTT	CSASMVRPDTQYF
TRBV12-3/TRBV12-4	few	TRBJ2-2	NA	TGTGCCATCCTCCCGGAGAACAGGAGGTTCACCGGGGAGCTGTTTTTT	CAILPENRRFTGELFF
TRBV3-1	NA	TRBJ2-1	NA	TGTGCCAGCAGCCCCCACGAGGGACTTAACAATGAGCAGTTCTTC	CASSPHEGLNNEQFF
TRBV7-2	few	TRBJ2-5	NA	TGTGCCAGCAGCTCGCCGACAGCGCCTCAAGAGACCCAGTACTTC	CASSSPTAPQETQYF
TRBV29-1	NA	TRBJ2-3	TRBD2	TGCAGCGTTGAAGGGGCTAGCGGGGGGGATACGCAGTATTTT	CSVEGASGGDTQYF
TRBV5-5	NA	TRBJ2-4	NA	TGTGCCAGCAGCTTGGGCGGGGTAGCCAAAAACATTCAGTACTTC	CASSLGGVAKNIQYF